A selection of T cell receptor beta chains follows, all from one sample in a study of PD-L1 blockade in urothelial cancer. Only in-frame clones appear in the TCRdb table, and some are missing; sequencing was by immunoSEQ multiplex PCR. The data contain about 74,000 clones, 85% to 90% of them singletons. This material consisted of PBMCs, taken around atezolizumab (anti-PD-L1) treatment. The source is a man in his 70s with urothelial cancer. The CDR3 runs from the conserved cysteine through the conserved F or W. The D gene is left open where the match is weak. Expanded clones get a size class; other rows say once, few or many, or leave the size out.

clone size | J gene | V gene | D gene | CDR3 DNA | CDR3 protein
- | TRBJ1-1 | TRBV5-1 | - | TGCGCCAGCAGCCCTGGGGCTTCGTCTGAAGCTTTCTTT | CASSPGASSEAFF
- | TRBJ2-7 | TRBV2 | TRBD2 | TGTGCCAGCACCGAAGGGAAAGCGGGAGCATACACCTACGAGCAGTACTTC | CASTEGKAGAYTYEQYF
once | TRBJ1-1 | TRBV19 | - | TGTGCCAGTAGTATACGCGGGGAGAACACTGAAGCTTTCTTT | CASSIRGENTEAFF
few | TRBJ2-7 | TRBV7-8 | TRBD2 | TGTGCCAGCAGCTGGGGACTAGCGGGAGCTTCCTACGAGCAGTACTTC | CASSWGLAGASYEQYF
- | TRBJ2-7 | TRBV5-1 | TRBD2 | TGCGCCAGCAGCTCCGCGGGGGGACCTGGTTACGAGCAGTACTTC | CASSSAGGPGYEQYF
- | TRBJ1-3 | TRBV28 | - | TGTGCCAGCAGTTCGGACAGTGGAAACACCATATATTTT | CASSSDSGNTIYF
- | TRBJ1-3 | TRBV5-4 | - | TGTGCCAGCAGCTTAGGTCCAGGTGGAAACACCATATATTTT | CASSLGPGGNTIYF
once | TRBJ2-5 | TRBV9 | - | TGTGCCAGCAGCGTCTCCGGCAGGGAGGAAGAGACCCAGTACTTC | CASSVSGREEETQYF
- | TRBJ1-1 | TRBV19 | - | TGTGCCAGTAGTATAAACACAGGGTTCTCTTCTGAAGCTTTCTTT | CASSINTGFSSEAFF
- | TRBJ2-5 | TRBV29-1 | - | TGCAGCGTTGGATATTTTAGAGAGACCCAGTACTTC | CSVGYFRETQYF
- | TRBJ2-1 | TRBV5-1 | - | TGCGCCAGCAGCTTTGGCGGGTCTTACAATGAGCAGTTCTTC | CASSFGGSYNEQFF
- | TRBJ1-5 | TRBV10-2 | - | TGCGCCAGCAGCCTGACAGATTTTCAGCCCCAGCATTTT | CASSLTDFQPQHF
- | TRBJ1-5 | TRBV6-8 | TRBD1 | TGTGCCAGCGGACACAGGGGGCGCGTCTATCAGCCCCAGCATTTT | CASGHRGRVYQPQHF
- | TRBJ2-2 | TRBV27 | - | TGTGCCAGCAGTTTATCCAGGAACACCGGGGAGCTGTTTTTT | CASSLSRNTGELFF
once | TRBJ2-2 | TRBV27 | - | TGTGCCAGCAGTTCCCTTGCCGGGGAGCTGTTTTTT | CASSSLAGELFF
- | TRBJ2-2 | TRBV5-1 | - | TGCGCCAGCAGCTTGGCAGCGGGCCTACCCACCGGGGAGCTGTTTTTT | CASSLAAGLPTGELFF
once | TRBJ2-3 | TRBV5-4 | - | TGTGCCAGCAGCTTGCGTGCGGGGTACACAGATACGCAGTATTTT | CASSLRAGYTDTQYF
- | TRBJ1-2 | TRBV6-1 | - | TGTGCCAGCAGTGTCCGACAGGAAATCTATGGCTACACCTTC | CASSVRQEIYGYTF
- | TRBJ1-2 | TRBV28 | - | TGTGCCAGCAGTTTAACGGGGGTATATGGCTACACCTTC | CASSLTGVYGYTF
- | TRBJ2-1 | TRBV28 | - | TGTGCCAGCAGTCCGCCCGACTGGAGAAATGAGCAGTTCTTC | CASSPPDWRNEQFF
- | TRBJ1-2 | TRBV6-5 | - | TGTGCCAGCAGCCCACGGAGACTAAAAACGGATGGCTACACCTTC | CASSPRRLKTDGYTF
few | TRBJ2-2 | TRBV11-2 | - | TGTGCCAGCAGCCCACTCAAGCAGGCGAACACCGGGGAGCTGTTTTTT | CASSPLKQANTGELFF
- | TRBJ1-5 | TRBV2 | - | TGTGCCAGCAGTGAAGCGCTAGGTCCAGGTGGGAGTCAGCCCCAGCATTTT | CASSEALGPGGSQPQHF
- | TRBJ2-1 | TRBV6-5 | - | TGTGCCAGCAGTTGGGAGAGCTCCTACAATGAGCAGTTCTTC | CASSWESSYNEQFF
- | TRBJ1-1 | TRBV29-1 | - | TGCAGCGTTGCAGGGGACAACACTGAAGCTTTCTTT | CSVAGDNTEAFF
- | TRBJ2-1 | TRBV7-7 | - | TGTGCCAGCAGCTTAGTTTATAGGGGGAGTGAGCAGTTCTTC | CASSLVYRGSEQFF
- | TRBJ2-2 | TRBV5-1 | - | TGCGCCAGCAGCGGGGACTTGACTAGTAGTGGGACCGGGGAGCTGTTTTTT | CASSGDLTSSGTGELFF
- | TRBJ2-1 | TRBV5-1 | TRBD2 | TGCGCCAGCAGCACTCTAGCGGGAGCCCCCGAGCAGTTCTTC | CASSTLAGAPEQFF
- | TRBJ2-7 | TRBV25-1 | - | TGTGCCAGCAGTGAAGGGGCCTATGGCGAGCAGTACTTC | CASSEGAYGEQYF
- | TRBJ1-4 | TRBV15 | - | TGTGCCACCAGCAGAGATCTAACGATTGAGAGTAGTGAAAAACTGTTTTTT | CATSRDLTIESSEKLFF
- | TRBJ2-7 | TRBV5-8 | TRBD2 | TGTGCCAGCACCCCGCGGACTAGCGGGAGCTACGAGCAGTACTTC | CASTPRTSGSYEQYF
- | TRBJ2-5 | TRBV5-1 | TRBD2 | TGCGCCAGCACCCTTACTAGCGGGAGCGGCAAGACCCAGTACTTC | CASTLTSGSGKTQYF
once | TRBJ2-1 | TRBV5-4 | - | TGTGCCAGCAGCTTCCGTCTCGCGGGGCGGAATGAGCAGTTCTTC | CASSFRLAGRNEQFF
- | TRBJ2-1 | TRBV2 | TRBD2 | TGTGCCAGCAGTGCGGGCGGGAGGGGGTTCTTC | CASSAGGRGFF
- | TRBJ2-5 | TRBV6-1 | TRBD2 | TGTGCCAGCTCTACCGGGAGGGGATTACAAGAGACCCAGTACTTC | CASSTGRGLQETQYF
- | TRBJ1-4 | TRBV29-1 | - | TGCAGCGTTAGGAGAGCAACTAATGAAAAACTGTTTTTT | CSVRRATNEKLFF
- | TRBJ1-4 | TRBV6-1 | TRBD1 | TGTGCCAGCAGTGAAGCGCACAGGGGGCGAGGTGAACTGTTTTTT | CASSEAHRGRGELFF